This T cell receptor beta chain was profiled in a study of CD8+ T cells in alopecia areata. Trimming at V came to 6 bases and at J to 4 bases, leaving 6 bases not matched to a gene. Germline V gives CDR1 SEHNR, CDR2 FQNEAQ (reference sequence). The CDR3 is 13 residues long. Treatment of the sample: oral pan-JAK inhibitor, 5-10 mg twice daily. Investigators isolated RNA and reverse transcribed it into cDNA to act as the sequencing template. TCRdb's table, derived via immunoSEQ multiplex PCR, lists solely in-frame clones and lacks some. The profile shows 60,000 to 85,000 clones, around 66% of them singletons.

Sequenced material: CD8+ T cells sorted from blood, taken at week 24, from a patient treated with tofacitinib. The genes are TRBV7-9 and TRBJ2-7; 7 bases are a match to TRBD1. The sequence was obtained from a human donor with alopecia areata. In DNA, the CDR3 is TGTGCCAGCAGGCCGGGACAGTCATACGAGCAGTACTTC. Encoded protein: CASRPGQSYEQYF.